This TCR beta chain was sequenced during a study of blood T cell repertoires in COVID-19. Clones were read by immunoSEQ multiplex PCR, and TCRdb kept only the in-frame ones, dropping some. The sample consists of approximately 280,000 clones, roughly 85% of them appearing once. This CDR3 comprises 13 residues. Germline V gene sequence: CDR1 WSHSY, CDR2 SAAADI. Trimming removed 8 bases from V and 2 bases from J; junction bases left unmatched: 5. The source of this sequence is a woman in her 40s who had recovered from COVID-19. This chain links TRBV10-2 with TRBJ2-7, with 8 bases matching TRBD2. Specimen: PBMCs or T cells enriched from blood (not recorded which). CDR3 DNA: TGCGCCAGCTTCCCAGCGGGAGCCTACGAGCAGTACTTC. Translation: CASFPAGAYEQYF.